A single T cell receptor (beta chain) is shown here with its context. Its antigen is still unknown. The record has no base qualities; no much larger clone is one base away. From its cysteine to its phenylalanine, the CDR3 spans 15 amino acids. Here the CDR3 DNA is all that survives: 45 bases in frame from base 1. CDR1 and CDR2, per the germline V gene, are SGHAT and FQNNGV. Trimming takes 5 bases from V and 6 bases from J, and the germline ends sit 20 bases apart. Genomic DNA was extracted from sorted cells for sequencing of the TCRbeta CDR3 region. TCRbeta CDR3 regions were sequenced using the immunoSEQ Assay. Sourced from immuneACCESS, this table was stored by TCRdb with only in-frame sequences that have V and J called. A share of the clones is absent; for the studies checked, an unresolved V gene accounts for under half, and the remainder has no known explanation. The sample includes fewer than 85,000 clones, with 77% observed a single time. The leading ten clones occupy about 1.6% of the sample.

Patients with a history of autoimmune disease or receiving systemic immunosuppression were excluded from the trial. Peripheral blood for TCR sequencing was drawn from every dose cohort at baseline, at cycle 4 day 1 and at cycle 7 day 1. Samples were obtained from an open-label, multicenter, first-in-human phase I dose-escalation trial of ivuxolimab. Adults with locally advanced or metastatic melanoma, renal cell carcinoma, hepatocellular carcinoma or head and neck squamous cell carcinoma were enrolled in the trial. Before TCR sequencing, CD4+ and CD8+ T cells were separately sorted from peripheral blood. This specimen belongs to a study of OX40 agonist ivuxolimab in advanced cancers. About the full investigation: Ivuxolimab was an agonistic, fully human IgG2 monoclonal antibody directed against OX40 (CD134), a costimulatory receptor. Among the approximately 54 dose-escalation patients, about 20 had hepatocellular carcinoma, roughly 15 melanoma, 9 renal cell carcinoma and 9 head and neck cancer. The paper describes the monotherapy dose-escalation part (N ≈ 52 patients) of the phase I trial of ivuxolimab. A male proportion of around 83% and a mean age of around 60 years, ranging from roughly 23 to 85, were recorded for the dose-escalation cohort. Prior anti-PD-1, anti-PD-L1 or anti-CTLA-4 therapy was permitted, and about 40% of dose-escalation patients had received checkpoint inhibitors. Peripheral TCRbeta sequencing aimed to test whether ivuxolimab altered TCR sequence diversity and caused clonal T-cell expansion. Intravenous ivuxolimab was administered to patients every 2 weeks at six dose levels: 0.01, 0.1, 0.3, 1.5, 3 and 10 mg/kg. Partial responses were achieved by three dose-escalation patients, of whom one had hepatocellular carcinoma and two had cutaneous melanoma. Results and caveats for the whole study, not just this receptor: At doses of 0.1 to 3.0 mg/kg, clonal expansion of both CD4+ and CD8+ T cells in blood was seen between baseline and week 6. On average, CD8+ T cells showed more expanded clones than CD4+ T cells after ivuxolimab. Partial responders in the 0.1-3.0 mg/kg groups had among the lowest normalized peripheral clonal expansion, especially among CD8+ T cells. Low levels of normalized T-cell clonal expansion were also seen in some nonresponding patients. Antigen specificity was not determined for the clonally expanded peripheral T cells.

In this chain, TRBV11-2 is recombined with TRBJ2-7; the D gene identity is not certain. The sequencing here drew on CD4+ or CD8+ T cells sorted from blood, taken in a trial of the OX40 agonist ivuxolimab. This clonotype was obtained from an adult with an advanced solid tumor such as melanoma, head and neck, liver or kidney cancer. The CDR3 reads CASSLPRSLGAEQYF. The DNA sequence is TGTGCCAGCAGCCTACCTCGATCCTTGGGCGCCGAGCAGTACTTC.